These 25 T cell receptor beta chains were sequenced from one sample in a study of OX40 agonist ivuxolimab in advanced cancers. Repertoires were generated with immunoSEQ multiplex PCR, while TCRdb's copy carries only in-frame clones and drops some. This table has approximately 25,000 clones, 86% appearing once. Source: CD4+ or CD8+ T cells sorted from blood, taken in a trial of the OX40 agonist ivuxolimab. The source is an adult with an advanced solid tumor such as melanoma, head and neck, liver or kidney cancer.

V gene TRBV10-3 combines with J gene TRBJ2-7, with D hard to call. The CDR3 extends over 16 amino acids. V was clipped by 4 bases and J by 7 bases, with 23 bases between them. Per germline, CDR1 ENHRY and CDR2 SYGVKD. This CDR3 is CAISGRAADPTREQYF. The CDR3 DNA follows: TGTGCCATCAGTGGTAGGGCGGCAGACCCGACGAGGGAGCAGTACTTC.

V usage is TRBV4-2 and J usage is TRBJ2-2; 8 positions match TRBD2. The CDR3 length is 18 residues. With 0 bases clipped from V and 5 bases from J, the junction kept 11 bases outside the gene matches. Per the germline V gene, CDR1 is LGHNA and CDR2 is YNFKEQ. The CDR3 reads CASSQDLRLAGTTGELFF. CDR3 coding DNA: TGTGCCAGCAGCCAAGATCTCCGGCTAGCGGGTACTACCGGGGAGCTGTTTTTT.

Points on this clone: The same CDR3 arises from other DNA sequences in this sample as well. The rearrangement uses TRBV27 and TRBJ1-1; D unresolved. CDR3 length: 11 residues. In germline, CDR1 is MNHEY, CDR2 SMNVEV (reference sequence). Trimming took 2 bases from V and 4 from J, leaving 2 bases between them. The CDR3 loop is CASSLGTEAFF. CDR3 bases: TGTGCCAGCAGTTTAGGCACTGAAGCTTTCTTT.

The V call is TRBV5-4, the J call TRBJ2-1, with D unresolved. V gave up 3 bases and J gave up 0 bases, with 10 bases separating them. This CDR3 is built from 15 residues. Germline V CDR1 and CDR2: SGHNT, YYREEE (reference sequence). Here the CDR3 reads CASSYPRSSYNEQFF. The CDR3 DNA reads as TGTGCCAGCAGCTACCCTAGAAGCTCCTACAATGAGCAGTTCTTC. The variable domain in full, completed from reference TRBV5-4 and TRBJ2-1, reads ETGVTQSPTHLIKTRGQQVTLRCSSQSGHNTVSWYQQALGQGPQFIFQYYREEENGRGNFPPRFSGLQFPNYSSELNVNALELDDSALYLCASSYPRSSYNEQFFGPGTRLTVL.

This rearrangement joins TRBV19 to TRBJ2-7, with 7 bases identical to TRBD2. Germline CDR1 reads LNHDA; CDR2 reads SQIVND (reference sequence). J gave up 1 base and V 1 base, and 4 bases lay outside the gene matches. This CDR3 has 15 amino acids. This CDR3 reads CASSIGLAASYEQYF. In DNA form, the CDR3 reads TGTGCCAGTAGTATAGGGCTAGCGGCATCCTACGAGCAGTACTTC.

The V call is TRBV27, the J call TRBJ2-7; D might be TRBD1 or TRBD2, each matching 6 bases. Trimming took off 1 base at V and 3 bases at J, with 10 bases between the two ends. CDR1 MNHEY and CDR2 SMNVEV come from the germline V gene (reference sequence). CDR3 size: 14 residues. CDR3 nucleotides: TGTGCCAGCAGTTTATTTGGAGGGGGCTACGAGCAGTACTTC. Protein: CASSLFGGGYEQYF.

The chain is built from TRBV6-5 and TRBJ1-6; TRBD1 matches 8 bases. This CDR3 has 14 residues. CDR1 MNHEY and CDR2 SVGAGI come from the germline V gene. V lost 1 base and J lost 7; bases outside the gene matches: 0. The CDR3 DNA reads TGTGCCAGCAGTTACTGGACAGGGAATTCACCCCTCCACTTT. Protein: CASSYWTGNSPLHF.

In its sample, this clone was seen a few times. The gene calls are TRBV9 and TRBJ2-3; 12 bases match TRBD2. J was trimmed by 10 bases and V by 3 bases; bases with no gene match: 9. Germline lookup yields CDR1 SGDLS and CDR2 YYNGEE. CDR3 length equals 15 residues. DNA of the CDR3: TGTGCCAGCAGCGCGACTAGCGGGAGTCGGCTGTCGCAGTATTTT. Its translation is CASSATSGSRLSQYF.

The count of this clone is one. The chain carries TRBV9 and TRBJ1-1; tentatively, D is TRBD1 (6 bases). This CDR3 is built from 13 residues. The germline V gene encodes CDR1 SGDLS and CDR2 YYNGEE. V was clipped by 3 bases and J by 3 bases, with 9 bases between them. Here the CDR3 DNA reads TGTGCCAGCAGCGCAGGGGTAGACACTGAAGCTTTCTTT. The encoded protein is CASSAGVDTEAFF.

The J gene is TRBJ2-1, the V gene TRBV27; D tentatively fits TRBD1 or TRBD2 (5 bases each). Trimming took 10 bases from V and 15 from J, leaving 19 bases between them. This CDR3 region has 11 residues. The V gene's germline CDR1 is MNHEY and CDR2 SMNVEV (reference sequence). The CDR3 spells CATNHGTERFF. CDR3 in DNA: TGTGCCACTAACCACGGGACGGAGAGGTTCTTC.

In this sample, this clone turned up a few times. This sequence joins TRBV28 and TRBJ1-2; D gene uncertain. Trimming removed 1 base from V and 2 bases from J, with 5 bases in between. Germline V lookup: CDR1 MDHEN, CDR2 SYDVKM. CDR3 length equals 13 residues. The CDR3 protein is CASSLFGNYGYTF. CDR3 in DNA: TGTGCCAGCAGTTTATTTGGGAACTATGGCTACACCTTC.

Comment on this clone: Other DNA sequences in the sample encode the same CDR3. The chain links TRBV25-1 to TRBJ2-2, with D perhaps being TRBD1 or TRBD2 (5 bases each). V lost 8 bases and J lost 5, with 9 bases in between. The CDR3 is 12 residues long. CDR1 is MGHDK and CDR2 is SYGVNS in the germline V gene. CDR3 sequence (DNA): TGTGCCAGCGGGGACGGTACCGGGGAGCTGTTTTTT. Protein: CASGDGTGELFF.

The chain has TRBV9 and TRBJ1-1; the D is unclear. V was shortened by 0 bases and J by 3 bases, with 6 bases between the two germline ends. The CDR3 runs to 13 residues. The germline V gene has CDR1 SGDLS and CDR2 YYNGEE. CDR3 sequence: CASSVGRDTEAFF. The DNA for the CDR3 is TGTGCCAGCAGCGTAGGGCGGGACACTGAAGCTTTCTTT.

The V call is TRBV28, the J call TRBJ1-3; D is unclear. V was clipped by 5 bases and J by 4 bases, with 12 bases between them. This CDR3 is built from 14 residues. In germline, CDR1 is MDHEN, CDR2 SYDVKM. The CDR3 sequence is CASSHTAEGNTIYF. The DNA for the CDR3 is TGTGCCAGCAGTCACACCGCGGAAGGAAACACCATATATTTT.

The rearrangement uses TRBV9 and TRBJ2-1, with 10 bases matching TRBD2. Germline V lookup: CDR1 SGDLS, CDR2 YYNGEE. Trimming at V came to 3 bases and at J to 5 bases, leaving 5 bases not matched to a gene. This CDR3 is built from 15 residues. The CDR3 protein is CASSGSGGANNEQFF. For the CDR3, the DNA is TGTGCCAGCAGCGGGAGCGGGGGGGCCAACAATGAGCAGTTCTTC.

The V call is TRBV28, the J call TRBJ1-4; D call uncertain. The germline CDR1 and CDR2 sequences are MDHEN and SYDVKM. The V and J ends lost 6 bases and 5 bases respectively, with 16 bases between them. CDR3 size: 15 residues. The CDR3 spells CASSRIVPLNEKLFF. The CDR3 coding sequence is TGTGCCAGCAGCCGTATTGTGCCCCTCAATGAAAAACTGTTTTTT. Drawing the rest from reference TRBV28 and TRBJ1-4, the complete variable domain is DVKVTQSSRYLVKRTGEKVFLECVQDMDHENMFWYRQDPGLGLRLIYFSYDVKMKEKGDIPEGYSVSREKKERFSLILESASTNQTSMYLCASSRIVPLNEKLFFGSGTQLSVL.

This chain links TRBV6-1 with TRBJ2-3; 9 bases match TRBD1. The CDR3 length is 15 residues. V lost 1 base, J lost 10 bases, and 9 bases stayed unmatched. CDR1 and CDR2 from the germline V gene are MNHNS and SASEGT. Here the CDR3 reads CASSEDPGQGSAQYF. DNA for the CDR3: TGTGCCAGCAGTGAAGACCCGGGACAGGGAAGCGCGCAGTATTTT.

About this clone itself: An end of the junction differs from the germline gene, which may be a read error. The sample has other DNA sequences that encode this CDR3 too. The CDR3, as DNA: TGCGCCAGCAACCCGGACAGGGGAGGCACTGAAGCTTTCTTT. It codes for CASNPDRGGTEAFF. The J gene is TRBJ1-1, the V gene TRBV6-5, with 9 bases that match TRBD1. The germline gives CDR1 MNHEY, CDR2 SVGAGI. The CDR3 length is 14 residues.

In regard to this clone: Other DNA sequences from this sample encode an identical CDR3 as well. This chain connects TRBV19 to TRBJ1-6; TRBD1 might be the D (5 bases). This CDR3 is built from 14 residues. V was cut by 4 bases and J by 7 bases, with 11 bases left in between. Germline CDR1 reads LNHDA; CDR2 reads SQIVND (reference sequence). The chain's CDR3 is CASSNRQLNSPLHF. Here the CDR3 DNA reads TGTGCCAGTAGTAATCGACAGCTGAATTCACCCCTCCACTTT.

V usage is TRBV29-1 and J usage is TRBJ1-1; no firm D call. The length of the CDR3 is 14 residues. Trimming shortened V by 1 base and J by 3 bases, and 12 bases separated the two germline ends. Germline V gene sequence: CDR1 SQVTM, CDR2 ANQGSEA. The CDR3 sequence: CSVEGMRDDTEAFF. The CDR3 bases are TGCAGCGTTGAAGGTATGAGGGATGACACTGAAGCTTTCTTT.

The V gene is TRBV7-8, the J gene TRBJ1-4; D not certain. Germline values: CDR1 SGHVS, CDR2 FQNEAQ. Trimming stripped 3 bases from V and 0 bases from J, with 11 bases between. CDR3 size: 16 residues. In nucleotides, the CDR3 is TGTGCCAGCAGCTTCGTGGGGATTGCAACTAATGAAAAACTGTTTTTT. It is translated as CASSFVGIATNEKLFF.

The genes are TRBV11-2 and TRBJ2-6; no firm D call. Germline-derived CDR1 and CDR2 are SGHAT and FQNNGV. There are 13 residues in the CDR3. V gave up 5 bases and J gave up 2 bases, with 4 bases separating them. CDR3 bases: TGTGCCAGCAGCCTGGCTGGGGCCAACGTCCTGACTTTC. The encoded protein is CASSLAGANVLTF. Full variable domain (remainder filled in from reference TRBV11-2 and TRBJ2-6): EAGVAQSPRYKIIEKRQSVAFWCNPISGHATLYWYQQILGQGPKLLIQFQNNGVVDDSQLPKDRFSAERLKGVDSTLKIQPAKLEDSAVYLCASSLAGANVLTFGAGSRLTVL.

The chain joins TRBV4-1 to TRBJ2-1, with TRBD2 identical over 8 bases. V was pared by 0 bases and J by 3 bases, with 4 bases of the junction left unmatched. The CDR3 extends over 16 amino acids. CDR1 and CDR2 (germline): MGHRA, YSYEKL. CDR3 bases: TGCGCCAGCAGCCAAGAAGCGGGGGCCTTCTACAATGAGCAGTTCTTC. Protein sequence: CASSQEAGAFYNEQFF.

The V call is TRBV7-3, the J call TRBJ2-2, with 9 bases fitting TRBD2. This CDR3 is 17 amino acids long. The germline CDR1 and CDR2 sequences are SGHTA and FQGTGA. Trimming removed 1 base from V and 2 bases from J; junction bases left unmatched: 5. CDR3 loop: CASSLSGTSPNTGELFF. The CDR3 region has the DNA TGTGCCAGCAGCTTAAGTGGGACTAGCCCTAACACCGGGGAGCTGTTTTTT.

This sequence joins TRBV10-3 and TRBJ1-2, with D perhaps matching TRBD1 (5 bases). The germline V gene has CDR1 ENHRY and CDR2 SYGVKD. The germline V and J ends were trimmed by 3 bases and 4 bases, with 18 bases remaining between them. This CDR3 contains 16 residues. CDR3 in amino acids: CAISEAQGKDSYGYTF. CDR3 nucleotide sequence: TGTGCCATCAGTGAAGCTCAGGGCAAGGATAGCTATGGCTACACCTTC.